A single T cell receptor (beta chain) is shown here with its context. Its antigen remains unidentified. Every sequencing run drew on 15-18 subjects and yielded over 160 million TCR-beta sequences. MiXCR was run by TCRdb on the 5' RACE reads, yielding one entry per CDR3 protein. The table includes 20,000 to 30,000 distinct CDR3 sequences, around 13% detected once. Losses at the gene ends were 6 bases for V and 3 bases for J; bases not matched to a gene: 4. The length of the CDR3 is 14 residues. Germline V gene sequence: CDR1 MNHEY, CDR2 SVGAGI. This entry belongs to a study of neurological immune-mediated disorders. Notes on the study in general: HTLV-1-associated myelopathy led in TCR clonal expansion, while multiple sclerosis ranked lowest, below healthy controls. None of the CDR3 amino acid sequences of expanded clones recurred across subjects, suggesting private repertoires in all groups.

2 million PBMCs stored at -80 C were the source of the unsorted libraries. The receptor comes from a woman aged 55-69 years with HTLV-1-associated myelopathy (HAM/TSP). V gene TRBV6-5 combines with J gene TRBJ2-3, with 9 bases fitting TRBD1. The sequencing input was PBMCs. The CDR3 nucleotides read TGTGCCAGCAGAGGACAGGGGCGAACAGATACGCAGTATTTT. Protein product: CASRGQGRTDTQYF.